A single sample is the source of the 5 T cell receptor beta chains below, sequenced in a study of blood T cell repertoires in COVID-19. Sequencing used immunoSEQ multiplex PCR; TCRdb keeps in-frame clones, though not all of them. Among 300,000 or so clones listed, approximately 90% were seen once. Sequencing was done on a sample of peripheral blood. Receptor source: a woman in her twenties or thirties with COVID-19, enrolled during active disease.

This chain joins TRBV18 and TRBJ2-2; possibly TRBD1 for D (6 bases). This CDR3 has 14 amino acids. The V end lost 3 bases, the J end lost 4 bases, and 9 bases lay between the germline ends. The germline gives CDR1 KGHSH, CDR2 LQKENI. CDR3 nucleotide sequence: TGTGCCAGCTCACCGGCCAGGGGCACCGGGGAGCTGTTTTTT. As protein: CASSPARGTGELFF.

This chain links TRBV6-1 with TRBJ2-1; perhaps TRBD2 as D (6 bases). V lost 0 bases, J lost 4 bases, and 10 bases lay in between. The CDR3 extends over 15 amino acids. Per germline, CDR1 MNHNS and CDR2 SASEGT. Here the CDR3 reads CASSEAGGSYNEQFF. CDR3 bases: TGTGCCAGCAGTGAAGCTGGGGGGAGTTACAATGAGCAGTTCTTC.

The V gene is TRBV19, the J gene TRBJ1-5; tentatively, D is TRBD1 (5 bases). V was shortened by 3 bases and J by 6 bases, with 15 bases between the two germline ends. The CDR3 extends over 15 amino acids. Germline values: CDR1 LNHDA, CDR2 SQIVND (reference sequence). CDR3 DNA sequence: TGTGCCAGTAGTATCAGCTCAGGGTACGGTCAGCCCCAGCATTTT. Its translation is CASSISSGYGQPQHF.

With regard to this clone: Sequence at one end of the junction differs from germline and may be a read error. This sequence joins TRBV19 and TRBJ1-2; D possibly corresponds to TRBD1 (5 bases). This CDR3 contains 12 residues. Germline-derived CDR1 and CDR2 are LNHDA and SQIVND (reference sequence). This chain's CDR3 is CASRKTGGGDHF. The DNA of the CDR3 is TGTGCCAGTAGGAAAACGGGGGGAGGCGATCACTTC.

The gene calls are TRBV7-7 and TRBJ2-5; 16 nucleotides agree with TRBD2. The V segment lost 4 bases and the J segment 5 bases; nucleotides outside the gene matches: 1. Germline CDR1 is SSHAT and CDR2 is FNYEAQ (reference sequence). The CDR3 is 15 residues long. CDR3 residues: CASSSGLAGGETQYF. CDR3 nucleotide sequence: TGTGCCAGCAGCTCGGGACTAGCGGGAGGGGAGACCCAGTACTTC.